This T cell receptor beta chain was profiled in a study of T cell repertoires in cytomegalovirus infection. For the study at large: TCR beta signatures that were public indicated CMV infection and matching HLA type.

A remark on this clonotype: No antigen is known for it.

TCRdb redid the calling of the reads with MiXCR, one entry per CDR3 protein. The data show 90,000 to 110,000 distinct CDR3 sequences, about 28% seen once. Germline CDR1 reads PRHDT; CDR2 reads FYEKMQ (reference sequence). The CDR3 contains 15 residues. The junction had 8 bases not matched to a gene; V was cut back by 6 bases and J by 8 bases. General study points: There were carriers of CMV plus the relevant HLA, and cumulative public TCR beta family frequency identified them. HLA-C-restricted CMV clonotypes gave the most frequent clonotype in two of eight donors.

This chain joins TRBV13 and TRBJ2-1; 12 positions match TRBD2. This sample comprised CD8+ T cells from cultured PBMCs, obtained from culture after CMV antigen stimulation. This sequence was found in a human donor in good health (CMV status not recorded). Some clones in this sample may be carry-over from other donors' samples. CDR3 sequence (DNA): TGTGCCAGCAGAAGTCTAGCGGGGGGGCCCGATGAGCAGTTCTTC. This translates into CASRSLAGGPDEQFF.